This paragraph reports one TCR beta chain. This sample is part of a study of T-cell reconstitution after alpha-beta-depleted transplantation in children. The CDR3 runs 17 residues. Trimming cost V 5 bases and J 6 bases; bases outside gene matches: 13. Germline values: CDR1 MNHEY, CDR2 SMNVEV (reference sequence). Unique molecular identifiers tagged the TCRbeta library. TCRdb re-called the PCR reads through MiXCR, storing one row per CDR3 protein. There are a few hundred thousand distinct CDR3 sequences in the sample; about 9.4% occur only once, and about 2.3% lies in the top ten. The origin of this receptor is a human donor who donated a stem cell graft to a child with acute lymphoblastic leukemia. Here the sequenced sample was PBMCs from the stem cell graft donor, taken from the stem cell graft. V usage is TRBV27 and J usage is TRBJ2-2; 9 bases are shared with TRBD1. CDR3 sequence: CASSARTGGGVAGELFF. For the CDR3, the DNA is TGTGCCAGCAGTGCCCGAACAGGGGGCGGCGTCGCCGGGGAGCTGTTTTTT.